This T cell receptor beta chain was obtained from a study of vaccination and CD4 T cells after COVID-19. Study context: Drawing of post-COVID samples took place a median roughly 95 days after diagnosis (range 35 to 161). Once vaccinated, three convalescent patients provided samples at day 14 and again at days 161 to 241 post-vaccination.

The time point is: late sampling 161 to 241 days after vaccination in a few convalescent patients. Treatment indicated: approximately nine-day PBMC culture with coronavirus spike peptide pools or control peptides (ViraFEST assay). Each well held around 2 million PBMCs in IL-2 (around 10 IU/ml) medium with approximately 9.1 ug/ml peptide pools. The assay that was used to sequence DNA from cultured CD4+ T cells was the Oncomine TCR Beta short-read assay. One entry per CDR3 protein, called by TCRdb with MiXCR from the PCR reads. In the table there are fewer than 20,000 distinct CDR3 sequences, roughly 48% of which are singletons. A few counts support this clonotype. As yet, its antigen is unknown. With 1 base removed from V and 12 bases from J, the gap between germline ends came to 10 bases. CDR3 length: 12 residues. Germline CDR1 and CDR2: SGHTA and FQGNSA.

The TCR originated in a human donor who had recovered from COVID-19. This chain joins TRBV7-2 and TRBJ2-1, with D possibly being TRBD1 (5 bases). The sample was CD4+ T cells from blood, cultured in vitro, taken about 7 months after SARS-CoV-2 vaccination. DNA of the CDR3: TGTGCCAGCAGCTTAGAAGTCAGGGTGCAGTTCTTC. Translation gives CASSLEVRVQFF.